Listed below are T cell receptor beta chains from one sample, sequenced in a study of blood T cell repertoires in COVID-19. Produced via immunoSEQ multiplex PCR; TCRdb's table is partial and in-frame only. This table has about 250,000 clones, roughly 85% appearing once. The sample consisted of PBMCs or T cells enriched from blood (not recorded which). Every receptor here comes from a woman under 40 who had recovered from COVID-19. CDR3s leave out the opening cysteine and the closing phenylalanine or tryptophan. Clone size, where shown, is once, few, many, or a class for clones that have expanded.

CDR3aa: ARTGPGNTIY; abundance: -; v_gene: TRBV6-6; len: 10
CDR3aa: ASSPWRVSERDLSGNTIY; abundance: -; v_gene: TRBV18; len: 18
CDR3aa: AFWTGQETQY; abundance: -; v_gene: TRBV30; len: 10
CDR3aa: ASSLTGELF; abundance: once; v_gene: TRBV11-3; len: 9
CDR3aa: ASSPLPTGVGGNYYEQY; abundance: few; v_gene: TRBV18; len: 17
CDR3aa: AWSRDFATNEKLF; abundance: -; v_gene: TRBV30; len: 13
CDR3aa: ASSLLGQGAYEQY; abundance: -; v_gene: TRBV28; len: 13
CDR3aa: ASSLTAYQPQH; abundance: -; v_gene: TRBV28; len: 11
CDR3aa: ASSRTPTNEKLF; abundance: -; v_gene: TRBV6-5; len: 12
CDR3aa: ASREGNTGELF; abundance: -; v_gene: TRBV28; len: 11
CDR3aa: ASSGPSYVSIANTGELF; abundance: -; v_gene: TRBV6-1; len: 17
CDR3aa: ASSQAGAVGYGLEF; abundance: -; v_gene: TRBV4-1; len: 14
CDR3aa: ASSPPRETQY; abundance: -; v_gene: TRBV6-5; len: 10
CDR3aa: ASSYQHGQGPQETQY; abundance: -; v_gene: TRBV7-8; len: 15
CDR3aa: ASSKEALNTEAF; abundance: -; v_gene: TRBV5-4; len: 12
CDR3aa: ASSEGVGTGTYGYT; abundance: -; v_gene: TRBV6-1; len: 14
CDR3aa: ASSQQGRNIQY; abundance: -; v_gene: TRBV12-3/TRBV12-4; len: 11
CDR3aa: ASSLLSGSQGGRGYT; abundance: once; v_gene: TRBV19; len: 15
CDR3aa: ASSSLAGLVAGELF; abundance: -; v_gene: TRBV11-2; len: 14
CDR3aa: ASRPGQGELYGYT; abundance: -; v_gene: TRBV6-5; len: 13
CDR3aa: ASSPRTINTGELF; abundance: few; v_gene: TRBV5-8; len: 13
CDR3aa: AIGTGSNHEQY; abundance: -; v_gene: TRBV10-3; len: 11
CDR3aa: ASSIARGDSGNTIY; abundance: -; v_gene: TRBV19; len: 14
CDR3aa: ASSSPGQGSYGYT; abundance: -; v_gene: TRBV7-9; len: 13
CDR3aa: TSSQVRTGGSNQPQH; abundance: -; v_gene: TRBV1; len: 15
CDR3aa: ASSLGLAEYNEQF; abundance: -; v_gene: TRBV9; len: 13
CDR3aa: ASSLQGFYEQY; abundance: -; v_gene: TRBV7-9; len: 11
CDR3aa: ASSQIAGSTDTQY; abundance: -; v_gene: TRBV7-9; len: 13
CDR3aa: ASSPIQASTDTQY; abundance: -; v_gene: TRBV18; len: 13
CDR3aa: ASSQLRGLTEAF; abundance: -; v_gene: TRBV3-1/TRBV3-2; len: 12
CDR3aa: ASSPRRTVSSYNEQF; abundance: -; v_gene: TRBV18; len: 15